The T cell receptor beta chain described here comes from a study of T cells in Graves' hyperthyroidism and ophthalmopathy. The V segment lost 6 bases and the J segment 2 bases; nucleotides outside the gene matches: 5. Per germline, CDR1 KGHSH and CDR2 LQKENI. CDR3 length: 14 residues. Hyperthyroidism had been newly diagnosed in patients aged 18 to 65, and its duration was under 2 months. Uncontrolled infection, other autoimmune disease, pregnancy or lactation excluded patients. Out of over 9 ml of fresh peripheral blood came the PBMCs. It was RNA transcripts that yielded the amplified TCR beta CDR3 regions. First-round RT-PCR of the TCR CDR3 relied on the HTBI primer set. MiXCR, run by TCRdb on the multiplex PCR reads, gives a single entry per CDR3 protein. The sample records about 340,000 distinct CDR3 sequences, around 20% being singletons.

This sequence was found in a woman aged 45 to 65 with Graves' hyperthyroidism. This chain connects TRBV18 to TRBJ2-7; TRBD1 aligns across 9 bases. The specimen was blood. The CDR3 loop reads CASSEGTGTYEQYF. The CDR3 DNA follows: TGTGCCAGCTCGGAAGGGACAGGGACCTACGAGCAGTACTTC.